This T cell receptor (beta chain) was captured by sequencing in a study of follicular helper T cells after annual influenza vaccination. Time point meaning: 2013-2014 season, 7 days after vaccination. Non-naive CD4+CXCR5+PD-1+ cTfh were sorted into ICOS+CD38+ and ICOS-CD38- fractions. Concerning this clone itself: The antigen is not known.

Trimming stripped 3 bases from V and 2 bases from J, with 5 bases between. CDR1 is MDHEN and CDR2 is SYDVKM in the germline V gene. This CDR3 has 13 amino acids. Sequencing used immunoSEQ multiplex PCR; TCRdb keeps in-frame clones, though not all of them. The repertoire holds approximately 8,700 clones, around 80% seen once, with 3% to 3.5% in the top ten. General observations from the study: Successive annual vaccinations recalled a recurrent oligoclonal ICOS+CD38+ cTfh response with influenza-specific clonotypes. ICOS+CD38+ cTfh clonality change tracked circulating plasmablast frequency change. Day 7 ICOS+CD38+ clones were most often found later in ICOS-CD38- cTfh cells.

The material was CXCR5+ CD38- circulating T follicular helper cells from blood, obtained 7 days after influenza vaccination. Subset in this sample: circulating Tfh, non-naive CD4+CXCR5+PD-1+ (ICOS+CD38+ or ICOS-CD38-). The rearrangement links TRBV28 to TRBJ1-3; D unresolved. The sequence came from an adult who received the influenza vaccine. The CDR3 DNA follows: TGTGCCAGCAGTTTTTACGCTGGAAACACCATATATTTT. It codes for CASSFYAGNTIYF.